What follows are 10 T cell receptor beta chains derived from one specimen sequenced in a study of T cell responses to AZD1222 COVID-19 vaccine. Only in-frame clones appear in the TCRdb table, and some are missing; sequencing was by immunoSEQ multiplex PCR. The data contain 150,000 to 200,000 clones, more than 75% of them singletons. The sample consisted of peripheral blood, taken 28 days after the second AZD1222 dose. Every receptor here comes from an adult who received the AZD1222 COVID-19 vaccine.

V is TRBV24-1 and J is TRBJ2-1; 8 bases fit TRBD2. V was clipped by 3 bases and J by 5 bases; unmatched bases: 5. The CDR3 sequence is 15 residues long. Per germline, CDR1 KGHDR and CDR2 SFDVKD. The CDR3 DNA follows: TGTGCCACCAGTGATCACGGACTAGCAAACAATGAGCAGTTCTTC. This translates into CATSDHGLANNEQFF.

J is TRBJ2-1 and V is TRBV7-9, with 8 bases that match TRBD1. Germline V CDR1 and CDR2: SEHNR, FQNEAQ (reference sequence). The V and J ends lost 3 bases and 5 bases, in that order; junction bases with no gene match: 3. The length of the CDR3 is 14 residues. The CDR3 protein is CASSLQGADNEQFF. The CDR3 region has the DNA TGTGCCAGCAGCTTGCAGGGGGCAGACAATGAGCAGTTCTTC.

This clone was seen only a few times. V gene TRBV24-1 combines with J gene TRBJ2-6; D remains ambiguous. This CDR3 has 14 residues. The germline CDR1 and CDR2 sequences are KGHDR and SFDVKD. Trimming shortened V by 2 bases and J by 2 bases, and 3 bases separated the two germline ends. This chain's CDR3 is CATSDYTGANVLTF. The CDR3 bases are TGTGCCACCAGTGATTATACTGGGGCCAACGTCCTGACTTTC.

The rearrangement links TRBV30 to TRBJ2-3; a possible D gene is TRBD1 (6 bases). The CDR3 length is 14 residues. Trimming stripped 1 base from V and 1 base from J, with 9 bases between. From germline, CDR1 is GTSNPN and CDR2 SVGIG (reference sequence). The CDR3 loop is CAWSAPGGTDTQYF. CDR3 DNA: TGTGCCTGGAGTGCTCCAGGGGGCACAGATACGCAGTATTTT.

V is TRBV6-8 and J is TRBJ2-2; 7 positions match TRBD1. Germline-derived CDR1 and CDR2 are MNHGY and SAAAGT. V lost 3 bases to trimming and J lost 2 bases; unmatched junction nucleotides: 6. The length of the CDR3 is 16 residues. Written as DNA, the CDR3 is TGTGCCAGCAGTTATCCAACAGGGGAAAACACCGGGGAGCTGTTTTTT. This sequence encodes CASSYPTGENTGELFF.

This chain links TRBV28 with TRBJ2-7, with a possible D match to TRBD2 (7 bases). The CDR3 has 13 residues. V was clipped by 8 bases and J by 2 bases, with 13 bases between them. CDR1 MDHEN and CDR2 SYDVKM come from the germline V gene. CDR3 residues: CASRQGRAYEQYF. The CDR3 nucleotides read TGTGCCAGCCGCCAGGGGAGGGCCTACGAGCAGTACTTC.

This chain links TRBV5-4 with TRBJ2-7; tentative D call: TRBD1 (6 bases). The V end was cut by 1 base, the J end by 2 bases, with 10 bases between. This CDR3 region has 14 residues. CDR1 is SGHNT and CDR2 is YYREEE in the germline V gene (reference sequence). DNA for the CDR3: TGTGCCAGCAGCTTGTCCTGGGGGCCCTACGAGCAGTACTTC. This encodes CASSLSWGPYEQYF. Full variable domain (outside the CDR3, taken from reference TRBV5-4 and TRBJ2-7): ETGVTQSPTHLIKTRGQQVTLRCSSQSGHNTVSWYQQALGQGPQFIFQYYREEENGRGNFPPRFSGLQFPNYSSELNVNALELDDSALYLCASSLSWGPYEQYFGPGTRLTVT.

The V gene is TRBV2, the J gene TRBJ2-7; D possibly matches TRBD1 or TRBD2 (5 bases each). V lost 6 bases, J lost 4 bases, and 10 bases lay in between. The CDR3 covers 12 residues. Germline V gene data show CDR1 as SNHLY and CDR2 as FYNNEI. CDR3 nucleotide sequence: TGTGCCAGCAGCAAAGGGACGTACGAGCAGTACTTC. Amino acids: CASSKGTYEQYF.

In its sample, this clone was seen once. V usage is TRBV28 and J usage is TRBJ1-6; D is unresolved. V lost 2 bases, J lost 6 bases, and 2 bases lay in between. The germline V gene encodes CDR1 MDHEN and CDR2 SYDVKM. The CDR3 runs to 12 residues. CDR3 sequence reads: CASSLTNSPLHF. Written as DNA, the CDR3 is TGTGCCAGCAGTTTAACTAATTCACCCCTCCACTTT.

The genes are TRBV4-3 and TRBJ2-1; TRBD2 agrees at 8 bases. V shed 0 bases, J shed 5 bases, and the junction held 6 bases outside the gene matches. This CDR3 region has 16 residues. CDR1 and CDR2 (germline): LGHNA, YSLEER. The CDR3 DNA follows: TGCGCCAGCAGCCAAGATTTACGGACTAGCCACAATGAGCAGTTCTTC. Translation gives CASSQDLRTSHNEQFF.